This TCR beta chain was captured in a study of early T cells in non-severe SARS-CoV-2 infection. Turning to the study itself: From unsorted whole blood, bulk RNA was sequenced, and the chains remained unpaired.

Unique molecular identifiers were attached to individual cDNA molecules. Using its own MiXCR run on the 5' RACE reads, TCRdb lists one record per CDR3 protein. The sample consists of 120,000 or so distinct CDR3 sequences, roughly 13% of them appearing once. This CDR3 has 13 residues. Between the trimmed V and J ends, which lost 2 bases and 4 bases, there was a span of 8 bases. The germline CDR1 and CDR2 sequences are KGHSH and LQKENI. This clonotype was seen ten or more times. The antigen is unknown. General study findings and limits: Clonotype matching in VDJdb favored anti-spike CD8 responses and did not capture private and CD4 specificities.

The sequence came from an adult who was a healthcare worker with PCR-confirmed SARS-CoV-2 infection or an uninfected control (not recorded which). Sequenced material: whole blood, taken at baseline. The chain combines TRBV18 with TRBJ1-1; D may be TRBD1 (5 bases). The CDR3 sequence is CASSPTGSTEAFF. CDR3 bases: TGTGCCAGCTCACCAACAGGAAGCACTGAAGCTTTCTTT.